The 32 T cell receptor beta chains below all came from one sample that was sequenced in a study of OX40 agonist ivuxolimab in advanced cancers. Here immunoSEQ multiplex PCR was the method, and the copy in TCRdb shows in-frame clones only, minus some. The data show tens of thousands of clones, approximately 92% seen once. Material: CD4+ or CD8+ T cells sorted from blood, obtained in a trial of the OX40 agonist ivuxolimab. These receptors originate from an adult with an advanced solid tumor such as melanoma, head and neck, liver or kidney cancer.

V is TRBV25-1 and J is TRBJ1-1; D gene unclear. Germline CDR1 reads MGHDK; CDR2 reads SYGVNS. The V gene lost 6 bases and the J gene lost 11 bases, with 10 bases spanning the gap. The CDR3 runs to 10 residues. The CDR3 coding sequence is TGTGCCAGCAGATCGACTTCGGCTTTCTTT. It specifies CASRSTSAFF.

This clone has only one observation. The chain joins TRBV6-7 to TRBJ2-2, with no clear D. TRBV6-7 is given ORF status, its function remaining uncertain. The CDR3 contains 15 residues. V was shortened by 2 bases and J by 7 bases, with 14 bases between the two germline ends. The DNA for the CDR3 is TGTGCCAGCAGTTACAGGTATCTGGTGGGCGGGGAGCTGTTTTTT. Translated: CASSYRYLVGGELFF.

The table lists this clone with a few counts. CDR3 loop: CASSEVGAGGYEQYF. The DNA of the CDR3 is TGTGCCAGCAGTGAGGTTGGAGCGGGGGGCTACGAGCAGTACTTC. This rearrangement joins TRBV6-1 to TRBJ2-7; TRBD2 matches 9 bases. V lost 3 bases, J lost 3 bases, and 6 bases stayed unmatched. Germline assignment: CDR1 MNHNS and CDR2 SASEGT. The CDR3 is 15 residues long.

The V gene is TRBV19, the J gene TRBJ1-1, with D maybe TRBD1 (5 bases). This CDR3 has 16 amino acids. Trimming shortened V by 2 bases and J by 3 bases, and 16 bases separated the two germline ends. Germline CDR1 and CDR2: LNHDA and SQIVND (reference sequence). CDR3: CASSISTRRGDTEAFF. The DNA of the CDR3 is TGTGCCAGTAGTATATCGACCAGGCGGGGGGACACTGAAGCTTTCTTT.

This chain connects TRBV9 to TRBJ1-1; D is undetermined. The V and J ends lost 0 bases and 8 bases respectively, with 11 bases between them. This CDR3 contains 13 residues. The V gene's germline CDR1 is SGDLS and CDR2 YYNGEE. Here the CDR3 DNA reads TGTGCCAGCAGCGTAGCCACGGGGAACGAAGCTTTCTTT. Translating it yields CASSVATGNEAFF.

The chain joins TRBV12-5 to TRBJ2-2; 10 bases are shared with TRBD2. The CDR3 is 16 residues long. Germline CDR1 is LGHNT and CDR2 is FRNRAP. J was trimmed by 5 bases and V by 3 bases; bases with no gene match: 6. The CDR3 region is CASGLLAGLRTGELFF. Written as DNA, the CDR3 is TGTGCTAGTGGTTTACTAGCGGGGCTAAGGACCGGGGAGCTGTTTTTT.

The chain joins TRBV16 to TRBJ2-7; unclear D gene. CDR3 size: 12 residues. Germline CDR1 is KGHSY and CDR2 is FQNENV. V was trimmed by 4 bases and J by 5 bases, leaving 9 bases between them. This chain's CDR3 is CASSPFQDEQYF. The CDR3 DNA follows: TGTGCCAGCAGCCCCTTCCAGGACGAGCAGTACTTC. Full variable domain (outside the CDR3, taken from reference TRBV16 and TRBJ2-7): GEEVAQTPKHLVRGEGQKAKLYCAPIKGHSYVFWYQQVLKNEFKFLISFQNENVFDETGMPKERFSAKCLPNSPCSLEIQATKLEDSAVYFCASSPFQDEQYFGPGTRLTVT.

This rearrangement joins TRBV9 to TRBJ1-1, with D possibly being TRBD1 (6 bases). V gave up 3 bases and J gave up 1 base, with 10 bases separating them. The CDR3 has 14 amino acids. Per germline, CDR1 SGDLS and CDR2 YYNGEE. Here the CDR3 reads CASSAETGNTEAFF. In DNA form, the CDR3 reads TGTGCCAGCAGCGCGGAGACAGGGAACACTGAAGCTTTCTTT.

The chain combines TRBV7-9 with TRBJ2-1, with no clear D. Germline loops: CDR1 SEHNR, CDR2 FQNEAQ (reference sequence). The CDR3 covers 16 residues. Between the trimmed V and J ends, which lost 6 bases and 0 bases, there was a span of 15 bases. The CDR3 region has the DNA TGTGCCAGCAGTTCTAGTCTTGCCCGCTCCTACAATGAGCAGTTCTTC. Its translation: CASSSSLARSYNEQFF.

The chain uses TRBV30 and TRBJ1-3; D is possibly TRBD1 (6 bases). The V end lost 7 bases, the J end lost 7 bases, and 17 bases lay between the germline ends. The CDR3 runs to 13 residues. From germline, CDR1 is GTSNPN and CDR2 SVGIG (reference sequence). In nucleotides, the CDR3 is TGTGCCTTACGACAGGAATGGAGTAACACCATATATTTT. Translation gives CALRQEWSNTIYF.

The chain has TRBV11-2 and TRBJ2-3, with TRBD2 matching 7 bases. The CDR3 covers 15 residues. The germline V gene encodes CDR1 SGHAT and CDR2 FQNNGV. V was clipped by 5 bases and J by 2 bases; unmatched bases: 7. The CDR3 spells CASSQQGTTTDTQYF. The CDR3 DNA is TGTGCCAGCAGCCAGCAAGGGACTACCACAGATACGCAGTATTTT.

The gene calls are TRBV19 and TRBJ1-2; D uncertain. The CDR3 length is 12 residues. Trimming left V 1 base short and J 8 bases short, with 8 bases between. The germline gives CDR1 LNHDA, CDR2 SQIVND (reference sequence). CDR3 sequence: CASSIGAAGYTF. DNA of the CDR3: TGTGCCAGTAGTATAGGCGCCGCCGGCTACACCTTC.

V usage is TRBV27 and J usage is TRBJ2-6, with D unclear. The CDR3 is 13 amino acids. V gave up 7 bases and J gave up 1 base, with 5 bases separating them. CDR1 and CDR2 from the germline V gene are MNHEY and SMNVEV (reference sequence). In DNA, the CDR3 is TGTGCCAGCACCCCGTCTGGGGCCAACGTCCTGACTTTC. It encodes CASTPSGANVLTF.

The chain combines TRBV6-1 with TRBJ1-3; D unresolved. The V gene's germline CDR1 is MNHNS and CDR2 SASEGT. V gave up 1 base and J gave up 5 bases, with 15 bases separating them. The CDR3 runs 16 residues. CDR3 sequence: CASSEVARTRRNTIYF. The CDR3 DNA reads as TGTGCCAGCAGTGAAGTCGCGAGGACCAGGAGAAACACCATATATTTT.

CDR3 protein: CASSLSGGGNQPQHF. The CDR3, as DNA: TGTGCCAGCAGTTTATCCGGAGGGGGCAATCAGCCCCAGCATTTT. The rearrangement links TRBV28 to TRBJ1-5; D is possibly TRBD1 (5 bases). The CDR3 is 15 amino acids. V lost 1 base and J lost 2, with 9 bases in between. Germline CDR1 MDHEN, CDR2 SYDVKM.

The V and J genes are TRBV30 and TRBJ1-2; 9 bases map to TRBD1. Unmatched junction bases numbered 11, after V lost 2 bases and J lost 1 base. Germline CDR1 GTSNPN, CDR2 SVGIG (reference sequence). This CDR3 is 17 amino acids long. CDR3 nucleotides: TGTGCCTGGAGTAGCGCGACAGGGGGAGCCTTTAACTATGGCTACACCTTC. Protein sequence: CAWSSATGGAFNYGYTF.

CDR3: CASSSPGGTVNTEAFF. The CDR3 coding sequence is TGCGCCAGCAGCTCCCCGGGAGGGACCGTAAACACTGAAGCTTTCTTT. V is TRBV5-1 and J is TRBJ1-1; possible D gene TRBD1, 5 bases. This CDR3 spans 16 amino acids. Trimming removed 3 bases from V and 2 bases from J, with 17 bases in between. Germline CDR1 and CDR2: SGHRS and YFSETQ. The variable domain in full, completed from reference TRBV5-1 and TRBJ1-1, reads KAGVTQTPRYLIKTRGQQVTLSCSPISGHRSVSWYQQTPGQGLQFLFEYFSETQRNKGNFPGRFSGRQFSNSRSEMNVSTLELGDSALYLCASSSPGGTVNTEAFFGQGTRLTVV.

This chain connects TRBV2 to TRBJ2-2; D gene ambiguous. The CDR3 runs to 15 residues. V gave up 2 bases and J gave up 4 bases, with 11 bases separating them. Germline loops: CDR1 SNHLY, CDR2 FYNNEI. The CDR3 nucleotides are TGTGCCAGCAGTGAACCACTCCGGGCCACCGGGGAGCTGTTTTTT. Residues: CASSEPLRATGELFF.

The chain couples TRBV7-8 to TRBJ2-3; perhaps TRBD1 as D (5 bases). CDR1 SGHVS and CDR2 FQNEAQ come from the germline V gene. The V end lost 1 base, the J end lost 5 bases, and 10 bases lay between the germline ends. This CDR3 spans 14 amino acids. The CDR3, as DNA: TGTGCCAGCAGCTTAGGACAGCCGGAAGATACGCAGTATTTT. Translation: CASSLGQPEDTQYF.

The V and J genes are TRBV29-1 and TRBJ1-2, with D maybe TRBD1 (5 bases). V lost 4 bases, J lost 7 bases, and 16 bases lay in between. The CDR3 runs to 13 residues. CDR1 is SQVTM and CDR2 is ANQGSEA in the germline V gene. CDR3 nucleotide sequence: TGCAGCGTTGGGAGGGGCGGGTTCTCTGGCTACACCTTC. Translated, it gives CSVGRGGFSGYTF.

The chain has TRBV5-6 and TRBJ2-2; 10 bases align to TRBD1. The J segment lost 6 bases and the V segment lost 4 bases, leaving 15 bases of the junction unmatched. CDR3 length equals 18 residues. Germline V gives CDR1 SGHDT, CDR2 YYEEEE. The CDR3 spells CASSPRQGAHHVSGELFF. The CDR3 region has the DNA TGTGCCAGCAGCCCTCGACAGGGGGCACATCACGTCTCCGGGGAGCTGTTTTTT.

The chain couples TRBV10-2 to TRBJ2-7, with TRBD2 as a possible D gene (6 bases). V gave up 6 bases and J gave up 7 bases, with 10 bases separating them. CDR3 length: 11 residues. The V gene's germline CDR1 is WSHSY and CDR2 SAAADI. This CDR3 reads CASSLGGEQYF. CDR3 nucleotide sequence: TGCGCCAGCAGCCTTGGGGGGGAGCAGTACTTC.

The rearrangement uses TRBV30 and TRBJ2-1; 13 bases line up with TRBD2. J lost 12 bases, V lost 5 bases, and 4 bases had no gene match. Germline V lookup: CDR1 GTSNPN, CDR2 SVGIG (reference sequence). The CDR3 length is 12 residues. The CDR3 region is CAWELAGGPQFF. In DNA form, the CDR3 reads TGTGCCTGGGAACTAGCGGGAGGGCCGCAGTTCTTC.

The chain employs TRBV5-1 and TRBJ2-7; D uncertain. This CDR3 is built from 13 residues. Trimming removed 3 bases from V and 4 bases from J, with 11 bases in between. The germline gives CDR1 SGHRS, CDR2 YFSETQ. This CDR3 is CASSYPGMYEQYF. The CDR3 DNA sequence: TGCGCCAGCAGCTATCCTGGGATGTACGAGCAGTACTTC.

The chain employs TRBV6-5 and TRBJ2-7; D is unresolved. The V end lost 7 bases, the J end lost 5 bases, and 15 bases lay between the germline ends. The CDR3 covers 13 residues. Germline V gene data show CDR1 as MNHEY and CDR2 as SVGAGI. The CDR3 region is CASTNDPVNEQYF. DNA of the CDR3: TGTGCCAGCACTAATGACCCGGTCAACGAGCAGTACTTC.

A single count supports this clone. The chain employs TRBV19 and TRBJ2-1; D gene uncertain. The CDR3 spans 13 residues. The germline gives CDR1 LNHDA, CDR2 SQIVND (reference sequence). Deletions cut 3 bases from V and 3 bases from J, with 6 bases between. The DNA for the CDR3 is TGTGCCAGTAGTATGGGCAACTACAATGAGCAGTTCTTC. This encodes CASSMGNYNEQFF.

V is TRBV9 and J is TRBJ1-2, with no clear D. This CDR3 spans 12 amino acids. The V end was cut by 4 bases, the J end by 4 bases, with 8 bases between. Germline loops: CDR1 SGDLS, CDR2 YYNGEE. The CDR3 DNA sequence: TGTGCCAGCAGCCGACGGTCCTATGGCTACACCTTC. It encodes CASSRRSYGYTF.

The V and J genes are TRBV6-5 and TRBJ2-1; possible D gene TRBD1, 5 bases. Germline V gives CDR1 MNHEY, CDR2 SVGAGI. The CDR3 has 13 amino acids. V was pared by 5 bases and J by 9 bases, with 14 bases between. This CDR3 reads CASSDPGYGEQFF. The CDR3 coding sequence is TGTGCCAGCAGTGACCCAGGGTACGGTGAGCAGTTCTTC.

The rearrangement links TRBV7-8 to TRBJ1-1; D unresolved. V lost 4 bases to trimming and J lost 4 bases, with 7 bases between them. Germline CDR1 and CDR2: SGHVS and FQNEAQ. The CDR3 has 12 residues. CDR3: CASSSTPTEAFF. DNA of the CDR3: TGTGCCAGCAGCTCCACCCCCACTGAAGCTTTCTTT.

The chain employs TRBV5-1 and TRBJ2-1, with no clear D. The CDR3 loop spans 11 amino acids. Germline lookup yields CDR1 SGHRS and CDR2 YFSETQ. With 0 bases removed from V and 9 bases from J, the gap between germline ends came to 4 bases. CDR3 coding DNA: TGCGCCAGCAGCTTGGCACGTGAGCAGTTCTTC. Translated, it gives CASSLAREQFF.

The chain couples TRBV7-9 to TRBJ2-7, with 10 bases identical to TRBD1. Germline assignment: CDR1 SEHNR and CDR2 FQNEAQ (reference sequence). The CDR3 consists of 14 residues. V gave up 7 bases and J gave up 7 bases; unmatched junction bases: 10. In nucleotides, the CDR3 is TGTGCCAGCAATCCCGGGACAGGGGCCCTTGAGCAGTACTTC. It yields the protein CASNPGTGALEQYF.

V gene TRBV5-5 combines with J gene TRBJ1-6, with D unresolved. V dropped 0 bases and J dropped 12 bases, with 7 bases sitting between them. Germline assignment: CDR1 SGHKS and CDR2 YYEKEE (reference sequence). This CDR3 has 12 residues. The CDR3 nucleotides read TGTGCCAGCAGCTTGGCTGGGGTACCCCTCCACTTT. Translated, it gives CASSLAGVPLHF. Filled out from reference TRBV5-5 and TRBJ1-6, the complete variable domain reads DAGVTQSPTHLIKTRGQQVTLRCSPISGHKSVSWYQQVLGQGPQFIFQYYEKEERGRGNFPDRFSARQFPNYSSELNVNALLLGDSALYLCASSLAGVPLHFGNGTRLTVT.